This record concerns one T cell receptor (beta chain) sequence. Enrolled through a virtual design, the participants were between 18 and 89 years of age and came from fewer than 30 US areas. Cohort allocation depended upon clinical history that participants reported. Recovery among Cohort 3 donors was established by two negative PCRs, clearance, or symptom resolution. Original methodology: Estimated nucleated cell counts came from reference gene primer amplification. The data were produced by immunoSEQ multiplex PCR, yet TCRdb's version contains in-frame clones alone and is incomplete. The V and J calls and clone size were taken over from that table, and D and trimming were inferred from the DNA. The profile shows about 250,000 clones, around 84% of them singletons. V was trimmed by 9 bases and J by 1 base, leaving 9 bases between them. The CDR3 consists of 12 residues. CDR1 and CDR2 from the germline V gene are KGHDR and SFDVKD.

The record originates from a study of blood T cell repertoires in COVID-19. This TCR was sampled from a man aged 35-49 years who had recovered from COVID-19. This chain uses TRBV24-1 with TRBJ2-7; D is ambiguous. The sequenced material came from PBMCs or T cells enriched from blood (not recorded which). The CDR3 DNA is TGTGCCACCGGGCGTCCTTCCTACGAGCAGTACTTC. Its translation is CATGRPSYEQYF.